The following is a T cell receptor beta chain sequence with its context. Sequencing used immunoSEQ multiplex PCR; TCRdb keeps in-frame clones, though not all of them. The repertoire consists of 160,000 or so clones, with 80% to 90% occurring once and the leading ten covering approximately 5.4%. The data derive from a study of blood T cell repertoires in COVID-19. The sequencing input was peripheral blood. The sequence was collected from a woman between 50 and 59 years old with COVID-19, enrolled during active disease.

CDR3 DNA sequence: TGTGCCAGCAGCCCCTACTTGGGGGGTGGGGAGACCCAGTACTTC. Its protein product is CASSPYLGGGETQYF. The V gene is TRBV4-2, the J gene TRBJ2-5; tentative D call: TRBD2 (6 bases). CDR1 LGHNA and CDR2 YNFKEQ come from the germline V gene. This CDR3 is 15 amino acids long. Trimming stripped 4 bases from V and 5 bases from J, with 17 bases between.